The rows below give T cell receptor beta chains drawn from one sample of a study of blood T cell repertoires in COVID-19. Sequencing was performed with immunoSEQ multiplex PCR; in TCRdb, only in-frame clones are kept and a portion is missing. Here the sample spans 360,000 or so clones, roughly nine tenths being singletons. Source material: PBMCs or T cells enriched from blood (not recorded which). The receptors originated from a woman in her twenties or thirties who had recovered from COVID-19. The CDR3 runs from the conserved cysteine through the conserved F or W. A D gene is named only where the DNA matches it firmly. Some rows have no size entry. The others give once, few or many, or a class for an expanded clone.

D gene,clone size,J gene,V gene,CDR3 DNA,CDR3 protein
.,.,TRBJ2-7,TRBV2,TGTGCCAGCAGTGTTTTCGAGGGCTACGAGCAGTACTTC,CASSVFEGYEQYF
.,.,TRBJ2-3,TRBV6-1,TGTGCCAGCAGTGAAGGTAGCGCCCGAGATACGCAGTATTTT,CASSEGSARDTQYF
.,.,TRBJ2-2,TRBV5-1,TGCGCCAGCAGCCCAAGGACAGCGAACACCGGGGAGCTGTTTTTT,CASSPRTANTGELFF
.,.,TRBJ1-1,TRBV4-2,TGTGCCAGCAGCCGTTTTTTTGAGACTGAAGCTTTCTTT,CASSRFFETEAFF
.,.,TRBJ1-1,TRBV5-1,TGCGCCAGCAGCCGACGGGTGAACACTGAAGCTTTCTTT,CASSRRVNTEAFF
.,.,TRBJ1-5,TRBV5-1,TGCGCCAGCAGCTTGGGTACAGGCCCCAATCAGCCCCAGCATTTT,CASSLGTGPNQPQHF
.,.,TRBJ1-5,TRBV2,TGTGCCAGCAGTGGAGGGGGTTATAGCAATCAGCCCCAGCATTTT,CASSGGGYSNQPQHF
TRBD2,.,TRBJ2-1,TRBV5-1,TGCGCCAGCAGCCCCGGACTAGCGGGAGGGGTAAACAATGAGCAGTTCTTC,CASSPGLAGGVNNEQFF
TRBD2,.,TRBJ2-5,TRBV6-5,TGTGCCAGCTCGCGGGGGGGCCGGGAGACCCAGTACTTC,CASSRGGRETQYF
TRBD2,.,TRBJ2-1,TRBV27,TGTGCCAGCAGTTCCTTCGGGACTAGCGGCAATGAGCAGTTCTTC,CASSSFGTSGNEQFF
TRBD2,once,TRBJ2-3,TRBV19,TGTGCCAGCCGGGACTACACAGATACGCAGTATTTT,CASRDYTDTQYF
.,.,TRBJ1-1,TRBV7-2,TGTGCCAGCAGCCGGACAGTGGATGAAGCTTTCTTT,CASSRTVDEAFF
.,.,TRBJ1-3,TRBV10-3,TGTGCCATCAGTAACCGCCGGATACAGGGAGGAAACACCATATATTTT,CAISNRRIQGGNTIYF
TRBD1,.,TRBJ2-6,TRBV9,TGTGCCAGCAGCTCACAGGGGTGGACTGGGGCCAACGTCCTGACTTTC,CASSSQGWTGANVLTF
.,.,TRBJ2-1,TRBV19,TGTGCCAGTAGTATTGGACAACCAATCTCCTACAATGAGCAGTTCTTC,CASSIGQPISYNEQFF
.,.,TRBJ2-2,TRBV18,TGTGCCAGCTCACTGGACAAGTACACCGGGGAGCTGTTTTTT,CASSLDKYTGELFF
.,.,TRBJ2-5,TRBV7-6,TGTGCCAGCAGCTCTCAAGAGACCCAGTACTTC,CASSSQETQYF
TRBD1,.,TRBJ1-5,TRBV19,TGTGCCAGTAGTATGGGAGGGACAGGGAGTGGACATAGCAATCAGCCCCAGCATTTT,CASSMGGTGSGHSNQPQHF
TRBD1,.,TRBJ1-4,TRBV9,TGTGCCAGCAGCGTAGACCGGGGGACAGGGCCACCTGAAAAACTGTTTTTT,CASSVDRGTGPPEKLFF
.,.,TRBJ1-4,TRBV6-5,TGTGCCAGCACTACAGGGAGTGAAAAACTGTTTTTT,CASTTGSEKLFF
.,once,TRBJ1-1,TRBV29-1,TGCAGCGTTTCCCTAGGATCCTTT,CSVSLGSF
.,.,TRBJ2-5,TRBV5-1,TGCGCCAGCAGCTTGGTAGTGAGGGAGACCCAGTACTTC,CASSLVVRETQYF
TRBD1,.,TRBJ1-5,TRBV19,TGTGCCAGTAGAACGGACAGGGGCGGTGATAGCAATCAGCCCCAGCATTTT,CASRTDRGGDSNQPQHF
TRBD1,.,TRBJ1-2,TRBV19,TGTGCCAGTAGTTCCCGGACAGGGGAGGAAAACTATGGCTACACCTTC,CASSSRTGEENYGYTF
.,.,TRBJ2-3,TRBV5-4,TGTGCCAGCAGCATACTACAGAGGGCAGATACGCAGTATTTT,CASSILQRADTQYF
TRBD2,.,TRBJ2-5,TRBV11-2,TGTGCCAGCAGCTTAGTTTGGGGGACTAGCGGGGGGCAAGAGACCCAGTACTTC,CASSLVWGTSGGQETQYF
.,.,TRBJ1-5,TRBV7-2,TGTGCCAGCAGCTTCGACATAAGCCGCAATCAGCCCCAGCATTTT,CASSFDISRNQPQHF
.,.,TRBJ2-1,TRBV10-2,TGCGCCAGCAGTGAGCCGTCGTCGTCTTTCTCCTACAATGAGCAGTTCTTC,CASSEPSSSFSYNEQFF
.,.,TRBJ2-7,TRBV30,TGTGCCTGGAGATGGGGTGGGGAGAGTTTGCGCGAGCAGTACTTC,CAWRWGGESLREQYF
.,.,TRBJ2-5,TRBV27,TGTGCCAGCAGTTCCGGACGGCGGGTCTCCAGCGAGACCCAGTACTTC,CASSSGRRVSSETQYF
TRBD1,.,TRBJ1-1,TRBV28,TGTGCCATAAGACAGGGGAGTGGGACTGAAGCTTTCTTT,CAIRQGSGTEAFF
.,.,TRBJ2-5,TRBV6-5,TGTGCCAGCAGTCCATTAGCGGAAGAGACCCAGTACTTC,CASSPLAEETQYF
.,.,TRBJ1-4,TRBV27,TGTGCCAGCAGTTTATCGGGGGCGCGGGATGAAAAACTGTTTTTT,CASSLSGARDEKLFF
TRBD2,.,TRBJ2-3,TRBV5-4,TGTGCCAGCAGCTTGGCCTCGGTATGGACTAGTTGGGGCACAGATACGCAGTATTTT,CASSLASVWTSWGTDTQYF
.,.,TRBJ1-5,TRBV20-1,TGCAGTGCTAGTCGCGGGGTAGGGGATCAGCCCCAGCATTTT,CSASRGVGDQPQHF
.,.,TRBJ1-2,TRBV29-1,TGCAGCGTAACGGGGGGAGATGGCTACACCTTC,CSVTGGDGYTF
.,.,TRBJ1-6,TRBV6-5,TGTGCCAGTCAAGGAGGGGCCTATAATTCACCCCTCCACTTT,CASQGGAYNSPLHF
TRBD2,.,TRBJ2-2,TRBV5-1,TGCGCCAGCAGCTTGAGGCTAGCGGACACCGGGGAGCTGTTTTTT,CASSLRLADTGELFF
.,.,TRBJ1-2,TRBV6-5,TGTGCCAGCAAATCTCCTAACTATGGCTACACCTTC,CASKSPNYGYTF
.,.,TRBJ2-1,TRBV28,TGTGCCAGCAGCGAGCCGGCCTACAATGAGCAGTTCTTC,CASSEPAYNEQFF
.,.,TRBJ1-3,TRBV18,TGTGCCAGCTCACCGAGCAATTCGGACACCATATATTTT,CASSPSNSDTIYF
TRBD2,.,TRBJ2-1,TRBV7-2,TGTGCCAGCAGCTTAGAACTAGCGGGGGGGTACAATGAGCAGTTCTTC,CASSLELAGGYNEQFF
TRBD2,.,TRBJ2-5,TRBV7-2,TGTGCCAGCAGCTTCGAAATAGCGGGGGCGGGGACCCAGTACTTC,CASSFEIAGAGTQYF
.,.,TRBJ1-6,TRBV7-6,TGTGCCAGCAGCTCCGTCCCCTATAATTCACCCCTCCACTTT,CASSSVPYNSPLHF
.,.,TRBJ1-2,TRBV19,TGTGCCAGTAGTATAGGCGGATACTATGGCTACACCTTC,CASSIGGYYGYTF
.,.,TRBJ2-1,TRBV7-8,TGTGCCAGCAGCTTAGGCGAGATCTACAATGAGCAGTTCTTC,CASSLGEIYNEQFF
.,.,TRBJ1-3,TRBV4-2,TGTGCCAGCAGCCAAGACGCCACAGGGTCCTCTGGAAACACCATATATTTT,CASSQDATGSSGNTIYF
TRBD1,once,TRBJ1-5,TRBV5-5,TGTGCCAGCAGCCGACAGGGGGATCAGCCCCAGCATTTT,CASSRQGDQPQHF
TRBD1,.,TRBJ1-5,TRBV7-2,TGTGCCAGCAGCGTAGACAGGGGCGGACAGCCCCAGCATTTT,CASSVDRGGQPQHF
TRBD1,.,TRBJ2-7,TRBV6-5,TGTGCCAGCAGTTACCTTACAGGGGTGGGCTACGAGCAGTACTTC,CASSYLTGVGYEQYF
.,.,TRBJ1-2,TRBV6-5,TGTGCCAGCAGACTTACAGGCCACTATGGCTACACCTTC,CASRLTGHYGYTF
.,.,TRBJ2-6,TRBV13,TGTGCCAGCAGCTTTGGCAACTCTGGGGCCAACGTCCTGACTTTC,CASSFGNSGANVLTF